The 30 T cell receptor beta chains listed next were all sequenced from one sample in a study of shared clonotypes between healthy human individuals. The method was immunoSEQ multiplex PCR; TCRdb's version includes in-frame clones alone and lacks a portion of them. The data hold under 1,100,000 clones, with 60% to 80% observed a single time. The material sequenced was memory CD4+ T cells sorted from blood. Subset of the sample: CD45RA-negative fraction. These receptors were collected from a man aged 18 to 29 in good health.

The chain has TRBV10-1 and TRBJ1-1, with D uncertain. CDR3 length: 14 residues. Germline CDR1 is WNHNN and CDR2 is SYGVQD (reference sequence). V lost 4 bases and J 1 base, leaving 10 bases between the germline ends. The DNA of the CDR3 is TGCGCCAGCAGTGCTAATAGGGCGAACACTGAAGCTTTCTTT. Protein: CASSANRANTEAFF.

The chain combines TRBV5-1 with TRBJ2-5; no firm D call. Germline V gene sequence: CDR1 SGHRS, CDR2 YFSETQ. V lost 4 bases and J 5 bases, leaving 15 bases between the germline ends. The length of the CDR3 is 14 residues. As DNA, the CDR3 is TGCGCCAGCAGCCTGGGCAGTTCTTTCGAGACCCAGTACTTC. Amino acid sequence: CASSLGSSFETQYF.

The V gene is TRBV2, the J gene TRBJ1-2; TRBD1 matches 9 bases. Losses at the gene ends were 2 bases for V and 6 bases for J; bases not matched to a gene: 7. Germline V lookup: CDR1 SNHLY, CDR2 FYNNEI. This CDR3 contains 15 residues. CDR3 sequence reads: CASSEKQGAIDGYTF. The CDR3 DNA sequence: TGTGCCAGCAGTGAAAAACAGGGGGCAATCGATGGCTACACCTTC.

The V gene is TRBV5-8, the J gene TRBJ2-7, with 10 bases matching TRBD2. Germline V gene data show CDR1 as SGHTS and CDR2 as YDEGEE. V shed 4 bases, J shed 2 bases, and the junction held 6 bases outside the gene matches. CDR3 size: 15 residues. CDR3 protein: CASSLKAGGPYEQYF. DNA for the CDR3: TGTGCCAGCAGCCTAAAAGCGGGAGGGCCCTACGAGCAGTACTTC.

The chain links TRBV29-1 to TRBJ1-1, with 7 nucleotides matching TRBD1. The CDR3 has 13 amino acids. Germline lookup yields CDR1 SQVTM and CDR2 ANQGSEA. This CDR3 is CSVRTGPYTEAFF. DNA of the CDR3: TGCAGTGTCCGGACAGGACCTTATACTGAAGCTTTCTTT.

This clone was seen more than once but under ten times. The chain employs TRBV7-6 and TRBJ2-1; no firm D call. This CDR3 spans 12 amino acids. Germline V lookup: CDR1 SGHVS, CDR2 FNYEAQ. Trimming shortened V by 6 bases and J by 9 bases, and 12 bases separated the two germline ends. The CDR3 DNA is TGTGCCAGCAGTTTCCAATTTGGTGAGCAGTTCTTC. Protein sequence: CASSFQFGEQFF. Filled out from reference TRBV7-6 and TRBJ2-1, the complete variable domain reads GAGVSQSPRYKVTKRGQDVALRCDPISGHVSLYWYRQALGQGPEFLTYFNYEAQQDKSGLPNDRFSAERPEGSISTLTIQRTEQRDSAMYRCASSFQFGEQFFGPGTRLTVL.

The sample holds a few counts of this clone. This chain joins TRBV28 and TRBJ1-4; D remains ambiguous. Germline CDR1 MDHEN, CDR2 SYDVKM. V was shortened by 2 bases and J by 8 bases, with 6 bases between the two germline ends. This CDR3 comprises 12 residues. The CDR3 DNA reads TGTGCCAGCAGTTTAAGGTCCGAAAAACTGTTTTTT. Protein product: CASSLRSEKLFF.

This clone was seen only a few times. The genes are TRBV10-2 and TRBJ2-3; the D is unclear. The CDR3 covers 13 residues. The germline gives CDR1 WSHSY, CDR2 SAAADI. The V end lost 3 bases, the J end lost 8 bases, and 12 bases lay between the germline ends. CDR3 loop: CASSDWTIPTQYF. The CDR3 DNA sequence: TGCGCCAGCAGTGATTGGACCATCCCTACGCAGTATTTT.

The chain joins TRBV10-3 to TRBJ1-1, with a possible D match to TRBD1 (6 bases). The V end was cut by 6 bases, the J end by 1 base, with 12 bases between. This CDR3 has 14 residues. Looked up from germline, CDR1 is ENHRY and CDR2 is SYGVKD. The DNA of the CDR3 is TGTGCCATCAGGATACAGGGTAAGAACACTGAAGCTTTCTTT. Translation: CAIRIQGKNTEAFF.

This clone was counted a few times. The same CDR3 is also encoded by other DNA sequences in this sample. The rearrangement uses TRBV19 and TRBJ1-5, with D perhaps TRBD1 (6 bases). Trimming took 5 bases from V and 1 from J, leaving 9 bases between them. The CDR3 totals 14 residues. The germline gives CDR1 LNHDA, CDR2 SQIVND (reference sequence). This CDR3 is CASSQQGSNQPQHF. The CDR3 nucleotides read TGTGCCAGTAGTCAACAGGGCAGCAATCAGCCCCAGCATTTT. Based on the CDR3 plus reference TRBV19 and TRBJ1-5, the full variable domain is DGGITQSPKYLFRKEGQNVTLSCEQNLNHDAMYWYRQDPGQGLRLIYYSQIVNDFQKGDIAEGYSVSREKKESFPLTVTSAQKNPTAFYLCASSQQGSNQPQHFGDGTRLSIL.

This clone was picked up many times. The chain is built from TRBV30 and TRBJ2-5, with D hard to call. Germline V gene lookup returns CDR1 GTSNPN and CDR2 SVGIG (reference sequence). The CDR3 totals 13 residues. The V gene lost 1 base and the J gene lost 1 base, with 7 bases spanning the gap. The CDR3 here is CAWSAGLQETQYF. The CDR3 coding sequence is TGTGCCTGGAGTGCGGGCCTCCAAGAGACCCAGTACTTC.

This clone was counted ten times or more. The CDR3, as DNA: TGTGCCAGCTCACCTGGGGAACGGAACACTGAAGCTTTCTTT. Protein: CASSPGERNTEAFF. The rearrangement links TRBV18 to TRBJ1-1, with D uncertain. In germline, CDR1 is KGHSH, CDR2 LQKENI. V gave up 3 bases and J gave up 1 base, with 9 bases separating them. This CDR3 contains 14 residues.

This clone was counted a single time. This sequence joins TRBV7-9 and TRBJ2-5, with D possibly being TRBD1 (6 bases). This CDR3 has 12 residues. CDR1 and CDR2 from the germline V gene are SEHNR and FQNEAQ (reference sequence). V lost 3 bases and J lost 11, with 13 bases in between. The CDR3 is CASSFNQGPQYF. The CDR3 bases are TGTGCCAGCAGCTTTAACCAGGGGCCGCAGTACTTC.

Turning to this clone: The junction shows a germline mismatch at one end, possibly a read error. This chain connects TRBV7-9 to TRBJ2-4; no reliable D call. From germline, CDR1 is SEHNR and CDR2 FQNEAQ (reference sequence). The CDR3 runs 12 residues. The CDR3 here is CASSLVGRPPHF. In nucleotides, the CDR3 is TGTGCCAGCAGCTTAGTAGGCAGGCCTCCGCACTTC.

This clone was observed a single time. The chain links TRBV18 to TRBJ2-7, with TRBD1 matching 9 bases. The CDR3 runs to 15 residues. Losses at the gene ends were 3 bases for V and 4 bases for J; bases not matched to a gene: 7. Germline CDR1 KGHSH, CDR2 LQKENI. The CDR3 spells CASSPIPGQGYEQYF. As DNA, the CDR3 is TGTGCCAGCTCACCCATTCCGGGACAGGGTTACGAGCAGTACTTC.

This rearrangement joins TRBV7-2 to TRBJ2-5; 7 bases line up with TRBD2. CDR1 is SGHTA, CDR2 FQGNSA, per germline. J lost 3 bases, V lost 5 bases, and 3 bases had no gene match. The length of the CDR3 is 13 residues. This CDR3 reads CASSRRGEETQYF. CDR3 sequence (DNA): TGTGCCAGCAGCCGTCGGGGGGAAGAGACCCAGTACTTC.

For the CDR3, the DNA is TGTGCCAGCAGCTTAGCACTAGCGGGACCGCGCACAGATACGCAGTATTTT. It yields the protein CASSLALAGPRTDTQYF. The genes are TRBV7-9 and TRBJ2-3; 10 bases agree with TRBD2. CDR3 size: 17 residues. Germline CDR1 is SEHNR and CDR2 is FQNEAQ (reference sequence). The V and J ends lost 0 bases and 1 base, in that order; junction bases with no gene match: 4.

The CDR3 nucleotides are TGTGCCAGCAGCGGACAGGGGGGACTAGCGACAGATACGCAGTATTTT. It codes for CASSGQGGLATDTQYF. The V gene is TRBV7-2, the J gene TRBJ2-3; possibly TRBD1 or TRBD2 for D (10 bases each). Trimming left V 5 bases short and J 3 bases short, with 18 bases between. The CDR3 is 16 residues long. Germline V lookup: CDR1 SGHTA, CDR2 FQGNSA.

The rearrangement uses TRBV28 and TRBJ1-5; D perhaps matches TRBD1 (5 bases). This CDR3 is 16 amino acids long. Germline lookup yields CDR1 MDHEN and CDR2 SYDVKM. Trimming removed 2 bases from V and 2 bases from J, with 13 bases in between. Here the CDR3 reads CASSLRTRAGNQPQHF. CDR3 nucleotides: TGTGCCAGCAGTTTAAGGACAAGGGCTGGCAATCAGCCCCAGCATTTT. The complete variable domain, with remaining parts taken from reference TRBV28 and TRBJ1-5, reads DVKVTQSSRYLVKRTGEKVFLECVQDMDHENMFWYRQDPGLGLRLIYFSYDVKMKEKGDIPEGYSVSREKKERFSLILESASTNQTSMYLCASSLRTRAGNQPQHFGDGTRLSIL.

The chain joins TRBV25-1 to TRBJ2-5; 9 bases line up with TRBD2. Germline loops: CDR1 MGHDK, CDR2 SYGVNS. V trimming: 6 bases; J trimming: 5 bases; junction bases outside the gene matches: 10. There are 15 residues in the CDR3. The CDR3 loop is CASSSLAGSLETQYF. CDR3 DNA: TGTGCCAGCAGCTCTCTAGCGGGGTCTCTTGAGACCCAGTACTTC.

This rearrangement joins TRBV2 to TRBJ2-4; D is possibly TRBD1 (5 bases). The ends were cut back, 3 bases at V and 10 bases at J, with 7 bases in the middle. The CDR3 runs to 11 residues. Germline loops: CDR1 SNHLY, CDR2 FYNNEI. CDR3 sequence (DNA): TGTGCCAGCAGTGAGGACAATATTCAGTACTTC. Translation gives CASSEDNIQYF.

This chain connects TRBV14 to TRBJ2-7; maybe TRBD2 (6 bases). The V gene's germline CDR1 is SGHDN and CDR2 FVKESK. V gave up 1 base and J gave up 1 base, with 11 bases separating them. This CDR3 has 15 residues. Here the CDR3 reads CASSQVAGTSYEQYF. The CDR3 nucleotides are TGTGCCAGCAGCCAAGTGGCAGGGACTTCCTACGAGCAGTACTTC.

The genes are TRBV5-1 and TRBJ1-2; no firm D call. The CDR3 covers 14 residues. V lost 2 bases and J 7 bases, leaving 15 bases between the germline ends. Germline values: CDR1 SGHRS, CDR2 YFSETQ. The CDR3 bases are TGCGCCAGCAGCTTATCGGACCTCCAGGCTGGCTACACCTTC. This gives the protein CASSLSDLQAGYTF. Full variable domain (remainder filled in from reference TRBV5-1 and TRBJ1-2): KAGVTQTPRYLIKTRGQQVTLSCSPISGHRSVSWYQQTPGQGLQFLFEYFSETQRNKGNFPGRFSGRQFSNSRSEMNVSTLELGDSALYLCASSLSDLQAGYTFGSGTRLTVV.

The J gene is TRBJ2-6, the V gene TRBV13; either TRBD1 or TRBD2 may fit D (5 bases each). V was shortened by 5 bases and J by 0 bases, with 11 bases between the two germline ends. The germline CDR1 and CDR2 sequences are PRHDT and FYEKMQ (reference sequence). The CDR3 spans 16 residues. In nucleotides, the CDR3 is TGTGCCAGCAGCCTGGGGACGGACTCTGGGGCCAACGTCCTGACTTTC. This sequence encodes CASSLGTDSGANVLTF.

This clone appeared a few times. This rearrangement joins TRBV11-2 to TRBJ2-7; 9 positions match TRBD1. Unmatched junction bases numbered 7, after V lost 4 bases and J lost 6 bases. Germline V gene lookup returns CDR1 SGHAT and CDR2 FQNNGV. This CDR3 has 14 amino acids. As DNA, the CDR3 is TGTGCCAGCAGCTCAGTGACAGGGGGGACCGAGCAGTACTTC. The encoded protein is CASSSVTGGTEQYF. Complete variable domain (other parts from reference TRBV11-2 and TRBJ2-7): EAGVAQSPRYKIIEKRQSVAFWCNPISGHATLYWYQQILGQGPKLLIQFQNNGVVDDSQLPKDRFSAERLKGVDSTLKIQPAKLEDSAVYLCASSSVTGGTEQYFGPGTRLTVT.

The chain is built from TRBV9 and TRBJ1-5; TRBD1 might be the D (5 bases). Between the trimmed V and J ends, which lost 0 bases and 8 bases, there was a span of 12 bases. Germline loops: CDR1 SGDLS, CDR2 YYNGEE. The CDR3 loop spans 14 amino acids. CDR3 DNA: TGTGCCAGCAGCGTAGGGGGGGACCGGGAGCCCCAGCATTTT. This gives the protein CASSVGGDREPQHF.

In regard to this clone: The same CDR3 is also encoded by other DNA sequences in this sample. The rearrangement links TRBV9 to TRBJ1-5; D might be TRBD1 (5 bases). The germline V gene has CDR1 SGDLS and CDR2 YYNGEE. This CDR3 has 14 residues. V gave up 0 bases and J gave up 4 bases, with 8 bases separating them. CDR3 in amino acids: CASSVDPGNQPQHF. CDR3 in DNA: TGTGCCAGCAGCGTAGATCCAGGGAATCAGCCCCAGCATTTT.

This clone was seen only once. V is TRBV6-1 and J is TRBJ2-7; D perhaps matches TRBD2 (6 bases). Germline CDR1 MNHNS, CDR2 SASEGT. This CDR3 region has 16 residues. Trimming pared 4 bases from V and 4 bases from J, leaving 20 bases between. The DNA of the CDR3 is TGTGCCAGCAGTGTTCTCGGGACTTCCCCGAATTACGAGCAGTACTTC. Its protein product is CASSVLGTSPNYEQYF.

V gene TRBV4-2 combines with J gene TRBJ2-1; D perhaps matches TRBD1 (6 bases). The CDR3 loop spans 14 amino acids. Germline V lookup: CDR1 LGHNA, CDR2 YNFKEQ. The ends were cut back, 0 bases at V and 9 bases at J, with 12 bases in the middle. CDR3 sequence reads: CASSQDEGVGEQFF. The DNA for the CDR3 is TGTGCCAGCAGCCAAGATGAGGGGGTAGGTGAGCAGTTCTTC.

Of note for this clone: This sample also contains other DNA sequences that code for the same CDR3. CDR3 nucleotide sequence: TGCGCCAGCAGCCTACGAGGGGACACCGGGGAGCTGTTTTTT. It is translated as CASSLRGDTGELFF. This chain connects TRBV5-1 to TRBJ2-2, with D perhaps assigned TRBD1 or TRBD2 (5 bases each). CDR1 is SGHRS and CDR2 is YFSETQ in the germline V gene. V was shortened by 4 bases and J by 3 bases, with 10 bases between the two germline ends. This CDR3 region has 14 residues.